The clone carrying this TCR beta chain has only a few counts. What it binds is not known. The PCR made use of 60 Vbeta and 13 Jbeta primers. Clones were sequenced by immunoSEQ multiplex PCR, and TCRdb holds only the in-frame ones, with some missing. Among over 150,000 clones listed, roughly 71% were seen once. This sample is part of a study of cytomegalovirus exposure and HLA in healthy donors. Germline assignment: CDR1 MDHEN and CDR2 SYDVKM. Deletions cut 3 bases from V and 7 bases from J, with 13 bases between. The CDR3 extends over 14 amino acids. General study points: More clonal expansion characterized HLA-associated TCR beta chains than equally common others in a later analysis.

The sequencing input was PBMCs. This rearrangement joins TRBV28 to TRBJ1-5; D is perhaps TRBD1 (6 bases). The receptor was derived from a woman aged 50 to 60 in good health and CMV-seropositive. CDR3 sequence: CASSFEGDGQPQHF. The CDR3 DNA sequence: TGTGCCAGCAGTTTTGAGGGGGACGGCCAGCCCCAGCATTTT.